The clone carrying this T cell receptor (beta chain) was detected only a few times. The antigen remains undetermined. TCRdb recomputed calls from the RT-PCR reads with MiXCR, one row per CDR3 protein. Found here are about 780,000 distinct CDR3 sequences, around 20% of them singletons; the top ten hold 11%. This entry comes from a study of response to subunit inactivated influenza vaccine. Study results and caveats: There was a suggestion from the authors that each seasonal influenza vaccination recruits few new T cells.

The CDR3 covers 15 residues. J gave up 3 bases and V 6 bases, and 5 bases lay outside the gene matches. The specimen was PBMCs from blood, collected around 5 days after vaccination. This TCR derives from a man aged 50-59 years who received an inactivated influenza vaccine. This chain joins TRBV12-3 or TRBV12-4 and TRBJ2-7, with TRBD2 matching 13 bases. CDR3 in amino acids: CASRTGTSGIYEQYF. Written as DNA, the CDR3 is TGTGCCAGCAGAACCGGGACTAGCGGGATCTACGAGCAGTACTTC.